This T cell receptor beta chain originates from a study of graft-versus-host responses after intestinal transplantation. Comment on this clone: Its target is not known.

The table came from immunoSEQ multiplex PCR; TCRdb's copy has only in-frame clones and leaves some out. Here the sample spans tens of thousands of clones, about 93% being singletons. CDR3 size: 12 residues. Germline values: CDR1 SGHAT, CDR2 FQNNGV. V was trimmed by 5 bases and J by 6 bases, leaving 11 bases between them. The sequence derives from a human donor who was the organ donor for an intestinal transplant. The V call is TRBV11-2, the J call TRBJ2-7; no clear D. The input for sequencing was unstimulated CD8+ T cells sorted from spleen or lymph node cells, taken before transplant. The CDR3 DNA sequence: TGTGCCAGCAGCCCCGGGTCACTCGAGCAGTACTTC. It translates to CASSPGSLEQYF.